This TCR beta chain came from a study of cytotoxic CD8 clonotypes in ibrutinib-treated CLL. For the study at large: The cohort had 10 to 11 relapsed/refractory and fewer than 16 treatment-naive patients, around 18 IGHV unmutated.

The CDR3 length is 14 residues. CDR1 LNHDA and CDR2 SQIVND come from the germline V gene (reference sequence). Deletions cut 5 bases from V and 0 bases from J, with 7 bases between. Produced via immunoSEQ multiplex PCR; TCRdb's table is partial and in-frame only. Among more than 200,000 clones, around three quarters were seen once, and the ten largest hold approximately 15%. The source material was PBMCs, sampled after 24 months of ibrutinib treatment. The TCR sequence derives from a human donor with chronic lymphocytic leukemia. The chain is built from TRBV19 and TRBJ1-4, with D perhaps TRBD1 (5 bases). CDR3 nucleotide sequence: TGTGCCAGTAGTTGGGACGCAACTAATGAAAAACTGTTTTTT. This codes for CASSWDATNEKLFF.